Detailed here is one TCR beta chain. Its antigen target is currently unknown. Per-nucleotide qualities are absent, and no much larger clonotype sits a single base away. CDR1 and CDR2, per the germline V gene, are SGHTA and FQGNSA. There are 14 amino acids in the CDR3, from cysteine to phenylalanine inclusive. Kept here is only the CDR3 DNA, which spans 42 bases and is read in frame from base 1. V has 5 bases trimmed and J has 0 bases trimmed; junction bases matching no gene number 3. This sample is part of a study of cytomegalovirus exposure and HLA in healthy donors (TCRdb year 2017). For the wider study: In an earlier analysis of around 540 of the donors, 250 to 300 Gb of sequence data and 117 million unique TCR beta sequences from about 190 million T cells were reported. An early release covering 550 to 700 HLA-typed donors comprised about 290 gigabases of sequencing data and tens of millions of unique TCR sequences. Among the roughly 400 genotyped donors, approximately 82% belonged to the genetic ancestry cluster associated with self-reported Caucasian donors. The study aimed to test whether signatures of past pathogen exposure could be identified by cataloging public T cell receptors. Using immunosequencing, the study profiled T cell repertoires from about 620 subjects and related those repertoires to cytomegalovirus serostatus. A separate validation cohort of roughly 130 different subjects was used in addition to the approximately 670-subject first cohort. High-throughput TCR immunosequencing, statistical association of individual TCRs with disease status, and machine learning were combined to predict cytomegalovirus infection status. A later analysis re-analyzed previously published TCR beta repertoires from 666 donors and added high-resolution HLA genotyping to study TCR occurrence patterns. Rather than using new phenotypic data, the later analysis identified candidate immune exposures from TCR beta sequences and from how often those sequences occurred across donors. To decide whether each TCR beta V gene segment behaved as functional or pseudogenic, an earlier analysis of approximately 620 of the donors relied on high-throughput TCR beta sequencing. Donor age, sex, ethnicity and CMV serostatus were compiled alongside the repertoire data. In a later genetic analysis, genome-wide SNP genotypes for about 55% of the roughly 700 donors were used, and that subset was treated as a discovery cohort. Every repertoire in the discovery cohort had been generated on one and the same sequencing platform. Class I and class II HLA loci were covered by the typing at four-digit resolution. The number of typed donors differed by locus: about 620-630 for A, B, C, DRB1 and DQB1; 522 for DQA1; about 600 for DPA1; and roughly 470 for DPB1. Because of strong linkage in the cohort, five DR-DQ haplotypes were treated as single units for association and clustering. On average, roughly 240,000 unique TCR beta nucleotide sequences were sequenced per donor among 398 genotyped donors of the cohort, with roughly 20% of those sequences being non-productive. General findings and caveats noted by the study authors: A later analysis associated roughly 17,000 TCR beta sequences with specific HLA alleles at a false discovery rate of 0.05. The only immune exposure information available for the cohort was CMV serostatus. This cohort had only TCR beta chains sequenced, and the lack of alpha or paired-chain data limited which features could be detected. In vitro tests confirmed that three of the cytomegalovirus-associated TCR beta chains recognize cytomegalovirus antigens. Some IMGT-functional V segments, including TRBV6-2 and TRBV6-3, could not be told apart with the 87-base-pair reads, so those segments were excluded. The study listed 170 or so TCR beta chains as associated with cytomegalovirus. In a later genetic analysis, fewer N-insertions in productive TCRs were reported among donors in an Asian-associated ancestry cluster than the roughly 640-donor mean. The presence/absence analyses assumed that sequencing depth was roughly uniform across donors, and that assumption may not be true. A group of highly shared sequence variants was considered likely to be a technical artifact of the sequencing pipeline. In a later genetic analysis, a missense DCLRE1C variant was associated with V-gene and J-gene trimming of TCR beta chains, and the association was replicated in an independent cohort. Compared with equally common non-associated chains, HLA-associated TCR beta chains in a later analysis were more clonally expanded and had lower generation probabilities. According to a later analysis, most CMV-associated TCR beta chains appeared to be HLA-restricted, and the HLA associations seemed to be driven largely by CMV exposure. In an earlier analysis of 587 of the donors, most TCR beta V segments appeared in productive rearrangements about 90% or about 30% of the time, broadly matching IMGT annotations. Approximately 16 rarely observed V segments, including chromosome 9 orphons, were excluded from the earlier analysis of a few hundred of the donors because counts were too low. A further reported finding was that TCR beta sequences accurately predicted the HLA-A and HLA-B alleles for most subjects in the first cohort. Most TCR sequences were seen in very few donors, while some public TCRs were found in many individuals. It was suggested by the authors that the approach could potentially be generalized to other disease states and immunological phenotypes. Linkage disequilibrium might explain the correlated functional status among segregating V segments, but an unknown experimental factor could not be ruled out. According to a later analysis, TCR association rates differed among HLA loci, with DRB1 alleles showing the most associated TCRs and HLA-C alleles showing the fewest. The classifier was reported to diagnose cytomegalovirus status with high specificity and sensitivity in both the original and validation cohorts. Because HLA typing was missing for some donors at each locus, association tests included only the typed subset. Assigning TCR associations to individual alleles was difficult when HLA alleles, especially DR and DQ, strongly co-occurred. Several of the top co-occurrence clusters appeared to be linked to parvovirus B19, influenza, CMV and Epstein-Barr virus, according to a later analysis.

The cohort was made up of 500 to 800 healthy bone marrow donors. Cohort members were all nominally healthy when sampled, although unrecorded immune exposures were likely present. The donor was CMV seronegative and belonged to the group of several hundred seronegative cohort members. A peripheral blood sample was provided by each donor, and peripheral blood mononuclear cells were used for TCR beta sequencing. Genomic DNA extraction from the blood cell samples was performed with the Qiagen DNeasy Blood Extraction Kit. The method behind the library was the immunoSEQ multiplex PCR assay. For the multiplex PCR, a mixture combining 60 forward primers for TCR Vbeta segments and 13 reverse primers for TCR Jbeta segments was used. The CDR3 region of rearranged TCR beta genes was amplified from genomic DNA with a multiplex PCR assay. The Illumina HiSeq System was used to sequence the amplified TCR beta libraries as 87-base-pair reads. Concerning the study's data processing: In a later analysis, tens of millions of unique TCR beta chains were counted across the 650 to 750 repertoires, and roughly 9.9 million of these chains were shared by at least two donors. Raw reads were error-corrected and collapsed into unique sequences with a nearest-neighbor algorithm that merged closely related sequences to remove PCR and sequencing errors. To assign V, D and J gene segments, CDR3 sequences were aligned to IMGT reference sequences. For a sequence to be retained, at least a six-nucleotide match to both a V gene segment and a J gene segment was required. A rearrangement was called productive if the CDR3 had no stop codons and remained in frame with V and J, and every other rearrangement was called non-productive. Following IMGT convention, CDR3 was defined as the stretch from the second conserved V-encoded cysteine up to the conserved J-encoded phenylalanine. Sequences without an unambiguous match to a single V gene segment were excluded from the earlier analysis of a few hundred of the donors. An earlier analysis of about 600 of the donors called V segments functional above 56.7% productive rearrangements and segregating when the between-donor standard deviation exceeded 5%. A statistical classification framework was built to diagnose cytomegalovirus status from the catalog of TCR beta chain sequences. A later analysis assigned V and J genes by comparing TCR nucleotide sequences with IMGT/GENE-DB human TR gene sequences. A later analysis assigned CDR3 sequences and most-parsimonious VDJ recombination scenarios with the TCRdist pipeline. In a later analysis, each TCR beta chain was defined by its CDR3 amino acid sequence together with its V-gene family, and reads lacking a unique V-gene family were excluded. As a way to deal with suspected cross-contamination and a sequencing artifact, a later analysis dropped over 550 nucleotide sequences that were highly shared and had low generation probability. A later analysis calculated a clonal expansion index for each public chain from normalized within-repertoire ranks of inferred template counts. In a later analysis, generation probabilities were computed with a VDJ recombination model fitted to out-of-frame rearrangements, and the resulting probabilities were checked against IGoR. A later analysis scored TCR-TCR, TCR-HLA and TCR-CMV co-occurrence with hypergeometric tests, applying a repertoire-size bias correction to TCR pairs. In a later analysis, false discovery rates were estimated by permuting HLA or CMV assignments 20 times. In a later analysis, co-occurring TCRs were grouped using DBSCAN, with TCRdist sequence similarity added in when clustering inside HLA-allele-positive subsets. Repertoires with fewer than 30,000 or more than 120,000 public chains were left out of co-occurrence clustering, as were five repertoires with anomalous nucleotide sharing. TCRdb re-hosts the immuneACCESS table, in-frame sequences only. Its copies lack some clones; in the studies checked, an unresolved V gene accounts for under half of them, and the cause for the rest is not known. V, J and clone size derive from that table, while D and trimming were established from the DNA sequence. The sample records around 130,000 clones, around 79% of which are singletons. Of the sample, more than 1.4% is held by the ten largest clones.

The rearranged segments are TRBV7-2 and TRBJ2-5; the junction holds 7 bases that match TRBD1. The receptor was derived from a woman aged 18-30 years in good health and CMV-seronegative. Sequenced material: PBMCs. The DNA sequence is as follows: TGTGCCAGCAGCCGACAGGGAAACCAAGAGACCCAGTACTTC. It translates as CASSRQGNQETQYF.